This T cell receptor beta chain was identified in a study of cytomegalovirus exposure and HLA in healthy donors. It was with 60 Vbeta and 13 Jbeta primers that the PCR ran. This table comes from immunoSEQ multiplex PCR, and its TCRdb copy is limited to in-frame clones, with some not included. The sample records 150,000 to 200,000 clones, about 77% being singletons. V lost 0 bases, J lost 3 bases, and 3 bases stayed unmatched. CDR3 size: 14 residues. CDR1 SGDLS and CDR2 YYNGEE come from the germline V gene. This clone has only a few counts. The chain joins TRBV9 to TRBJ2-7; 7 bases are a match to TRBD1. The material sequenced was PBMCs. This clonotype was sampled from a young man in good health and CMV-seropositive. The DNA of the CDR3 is TGTGCCAGCAGCGTAGATCCAGGGGGCTACGAGCAGTACTTC. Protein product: CASSVDPGGYEQYF.